What follows are 30 T cell receptor beta chains derived from one specimen sequenced in a study of shared clonotypes between healthy human individuals. TCRdb keeps only in-frame clones here, not all; method: immunoSEQ multiplex PCR. The sample holds more than 2 million clones, around 95% seen once. Sequenced sample: naive CD4+ T cells sorted from blood. Subset indicated: CD45RA+ positively selected. The receptors were gathered from a man younger than 30 in good health.

Concerning this clone itself: This same CDR3 is encoded by further DNA sequences in the sample. The chain uses TRBV28 and TRBJ2-5, with D maybe TRBD1 (6 bases). V lost 5 bases and J lost 2, with 9 bases in between. CDR1 and CDR2 (germline): MDHEN, SYDVKM. CDR3 size: 13 residues. The CDR3 region is CASSRTVQETQYF. The CDR3 DNA reads as TGTGCCAGCAGTCGGACAGTGCAAGAGACCCAGTACTTC.

This clone was seen only a few times. V usage is TRBV6-5 and J usage is TRBJ1-1; 7 bases agree with TRBD1. In germline, CDR1 is MNHEY, CDR2 SVGAGI. The V segment lost 5 bases and the J segment 5 bases; nucleotides outside the gene matches: 5. The CDR3 runs to 13 residues. CDR3 nucleotide sequence: TGTGCCAGCAGTGGGCTACAGGGGACTGAAGCTTTCTTT. This translates into CASSGLQGTEAFF.

The chain employs TRBV4-3 and TRBJ2-5, with 10 bases identical to TRBD2. In germline, CDR1 is LGHNA, CDR2 YSLEER. V dropped 1 base and J dropped 2; count of bases not matched to a gene: 1. The CDR3 has 15 residues. In nucleotides, the CDR3 is TGCGCCAGCAGCCAAGTACTAGCGGGACAAGAGACCCAGTACTTC. Its protein is CASSQVLAGQETQYF.

This clone is a singleton in its sample. The V call is TRBV6-6, the J call TRBJ2-7, with 7 positions matching TRBD2. Germline-derived CDR1 and CDR2 are MNHNY and SVGAGI (reference sequence). The V segment lost 4 bases and the J segment 3 bases; nucleotides outside the gene matches: 12. This CDR3 spans 16 amino acids. CDR3 sequence (DNA): TGTGCCAGCAGTTCTGGGAGGGGTAGTATCGACTACGAGCAGTACTTC. Translating gives CASSSGRGSIDYEQYF.

This clone was seen a single time. Other DNA sequences of this sample code for an identical CDR3. The chain carries TRBV5-1 and TRBJ2-7; D uncertain. The germline V gene encodes CDR1 SGHRS and CDR2 YFSETQ. This CDR3 is 14 amino acids long. Trimming shortened V by 0 bases and J by 4 bases, and 11 bases separated the two germline ends. DNA for the CDR3: TGCGCCAGCAGCTTGGTAGGATCGGCGTACGAGCAGTACTTC. Translation gives CASSLVGSAYEQYF.

This clone appeared a single time. V usage is TRBV19 and J usage is TRBJ1-3; D is possibly TRBD1 (6 bases). V lost 6 bases and J lost 2, with 14 bases in between. This CDR3 is built from 15 residues. Germline lookup yields CDR1 LNHDA and CDR2 SQIVND (reference sequence). The CDR3, as DNA: TGTGCCAGTAGAGGGGGACTGCTGCCTGGAAACACCATATATTTT. It encodes CASRGGLLPGNTIYF.

The chain joins TRBV28 to TRBJ2-6; no reliable D call. CDR3 size: 15 residues. V was clipped by 7 bases and J by 0 bases, with 10 bases between them. CDR1 and CDR2 (germline): MDHEN, SYDVKM. CDR3 nucleotides: TGTGCCAGCATTCCTGGTAGCTCTGGGGCCAACGTCCTGACTTTC. This translates into CASIPGSSGANVLTF.

A word on this clone: Different DNA sequences within this sample yield the same CDR3. The CDR3 loop reads CASSSGQPQHF. The CDR3 DNA follows: TGTGCCAGTAGTTCGGGCCAGCCCCAGCATTTT. The chain joins TRBV19 to TRBJ1-5; no clear D gene. Trimming took 5 bases from V and 7 from J, leaving 6 bases between them. CDR1 is LNHDA, CDR2 SQIVND, per germline (reference sequence). CDR3 size: 11 residues.

The genes are TRBV5-1 and TRBJ1-1; weak D call: TRBD1 (6 bases). Germline assignment: CDR1 SGHRS and CDR2 YFSETQ. Trimming cost V 3 bases and J 3 bases, with 21 bases left between them. The CDR3 is 17 amino acids. The CDR3 region has the DNA TGCGCCAGCAGCTCAGCCTGGGACATCCGAATGGACACTGAAGCTTTCTTT. Encoded protein: CASSSAWDIRMDTEAFF.

The chain uses TRBV2 and TRBJ2-1; no definite D call. The V and J ends lost 6 bases and 8 bases respectively, with 11 bases between them. The CDR3 is made up of 12 amino acids. Germline CDR1 is SNHLY and CDR2 is FYNNEI. The DNA for the CDR3 is TGTGCCAGCAGAGACGATTTCGATGAGCAGTTCTTC. Its protein is CASRDDFDEQFF. Full variable domain (missing parts from reference TRBV2 and TRBJ2-1): EPEVTQTPSHQVTQMGQEVILRCVPISNHLYFYWYRQILGQKVEFLVSFYNNEISEKSEIFDDQFSVERPDGSNFTLKIRSTKLEDSAMYFCASRDDFDEQFFGPGTRLTVL.

Worth noting for this clone: This sample includes further DNA sequences coding for the same CDR3. This rearrangement joins TRBV30 to TRBJ2-3; D ambiguous. The CDR3 consists of 13 residues. Trimming left V 1 base short and J 2 bases short, with 7 bases between. Germline lookup yields CDR1 GTSNPN and CDR2 SVGIG (reference sequence). The CDR3: CAWSGGLTDTQYF. The CDR3 nucleotides are TGTGCCTGGAGTGGTGGGCTCACAGATACGCAGTATTTT. The whole variable domain, remainder taken from reference TRBV30 and TRBJ2-3, is SQTIHQWPATLVQPVGSPLSLECTVEGTSNPNLYWYRQAAGRGLQLLFYSVGIGQISSEVPQNLSASRPQDRQFILSSKKLLLSDSGFYLCAWSGGLTDTQYFGPGTRLTVL.

The gene calls are TRBV5-4 and TRBJ1-3, with D unresolved. CDR1 is SGHNT, CDR2 YYREEE, per germline (reference sequence). The V end was cut by 3 bases, the J end by 0 bases, with 16 bases between. The CDR3 covers 17 residues. The CDR3 sequence: CASSSGGGQSSGNTIYF. The CDR3 coding sequence is TGTGCCAGCAGCTCGGGAGGCGGTCAGAGCTCTGGAAACACCATATATTTT.

This chain joins TRBV2 and TRBJ1-3, with no clear D. The V gene lost 5 bases and the J gene lost 0 bases, with 8 bases spanning the gap. CDR3 length: 14 amino acids. CDR1 and CDR2 (germline): SNHLY, FYNNEI. The CDR3 sequence is CASSLPSSGNTIYF. In nucleotides, the CDR3 is TGTGCCAGCAGTCTCCCAAGCTCTGGAAACACCATATATTTT.

The chain recombines TRBV25-1 with TRBJ2-2, with 9 bases matching TRBD1. Germline V gene sequence: CDR1 MGHDK, CDR2 SYGVNS. Germline trimming cut 1 base from V and 4 bases from J; bases unmatched to any gene: 4. The CDR3 is made up of 16 amino acids. CDR3 residues: CASSELGTGFTGELFF. CDR3 bases: TGTGCCAGCAGTGAATTGGGGACAGGGTTCACCGGGGAGCTGTTTTTT.

The rearrangement uses TRBV12-5 and TRBJ2-1; the D gene is possibly TRBD1 (6 bases). CDR3 size: 14 residues. Germline V gene sequence: CDR1 LGHNT, CDR2 FRNRAP. V was clipped by 1 base and J by 10 bases, with 14 bases between them. CDR3: CASGLASTGKEQFF. DNA of the CDR3: TGTGCTAGTGGTTTGGCCTCTACAGGGAAGGAGCAGTTCTTC.

This chain connects TRBV5-1 to TRBJ2-7; 10 bases agree with TRBD1. Trimming cost V 4 bases and J 5 bases; bases outside gene matches: 12. Germline V CDR1 and CDR2: SGHRS, YFSETQ. The CDR3 is made up of 16 amino acids. CDR3 residues: CASSAYDRGRVHEQYF. The CDR3 DNA follows: TGCGCCAGCAGCGCTTATGACAGGGGGCGCGTCCACGAGCAGTACTTC.

The table lists this clone with a count of one. The chain has TRBV5-1 and TRBJ2-5; D is tentatively TRBD1 or TRBD2 (7 bases each). Germline-derived CDR1 and CDR2 are SGHRS and YFSETQ. V was clipped by 4 bases and J by 2 bases, with 21 bases between them. The CDR3 spans 17 residues. DNA of the CDR3: TGCGCCAGCAGCCCCAGGGGGGGTCCTACTGGTCAAGAGACCCAGTACTTC. Translated: CASSPRGGPTGQETQYF.

The rearrangement uses TRBV6-5 and TRBJ1-5; 8 bases line up with TRBD1. Germline loops: CDR1 MNHEY, CDR2 SVGAGI. The V gene end was trimmed by 6 bases and the J gene end by 1 base; junction bases not matched to a gene: 5. The CDR3 runs 15 residues. This CDR3 reads CASRDTGGSNQPQHF. For the CDR3, the DNA is TGTGCCAGCAGGGACACAGGGGGAAGCAATCAGCCCCAGCATTTT.

The CDR3 protein is CASSQAGDGGGTEAFF. The CDR3 DNA reads as TGCGCCAGCAGCCAAGCCGGTGATGGAGGTGGCACTGAAGCTTTCTTT. The genes are TRBV4-3 and TRBJ1-1; D ambiguous. The V end was cut by 1 base, the J end by 4 bases, with 16 bases between. Germline lookup yields CDR1 LGHNA and CDR2 YSLEER. The CDR3 totals 16 residues.

This rearrangement joins TRBV21-1 to TRBJ2-7; TRBD2, the table's D call, lacks a check against the DNA. TRBV21-1 is a pseudogene. The CDR3 consists of 13 residues. The CDR3 sequence is CASEGLGSYEQYF. The DNA of the CDR3 is TGTGCCAGCGAGGGACTAGGCTCCTACGAGCAGTACTTC.

V and J are TRBV11-2 and TRBJ2-1, with 10 bases fitting TRBD1. Germline V gene lookup returns CDR1 SGHAT and CDR2 FQNNGV. The CDR3 runs 15 residues. J was trimmed by 4 bases and V by 5 bases; bases with no gene match: 5. Here the CDR3 DNA reads TGTGCCAGCAGCACGACAGGGGGCAGATACAATGAGCAGTTCTTC. It encodes CASSTTGGRYNEQFF.

The gene calls are TRBV10-3 and TRBJ2-3, with a weak D call TRBD2 (6 bases). This CDR3 spans 13 amino acids. V dropped 11 bases and J dropped 0 bases, with 12 bases sitting between them. Germline assignment: CDR1 ENHRY and CDR2 SYGVKD. Here the CDR3 reads CAAGGTSTDTQYF. DNA of the CDR3: TGTGCCGCCGGAGGGACTAGCACAGATACGCAGTATTTT.

This clone is a singleton in its sample. This chain connects TRBV4-1 to TRBJ1-5; D uncertain. V was trimmed by 0 bases and J by 2 bases, leaving 17 bases between them. Germline V gene lookup returns CDR1 MGHRA and CDR2 YSYEKL. The CDR3 has 18 residues. Written as DNA, the CDR3 is TGCGCCAGCAGCCAAGAGTTTCCCCCAACGAGGGGCAATCAGCCCCAGCATTTT. This translates into CASSQEFPPTRGNQPQHF.

This chain connects TRBV6-1 to TRBJ2-7; D might be TRBD1 (6 bases). The CDR3 covers 18 residues. CDR1 and CDR2 from the germline V gene are MNHNS and SASEGT. Trimming stripped 3 bases from V and 0 bases from J, with 21 bases between. The CDR3 loop is CASSDRGSGWKFSYEQYF. As DNA, the CDR3 is TGTGCCAGCAGTGATAGGGGGTCAGGGTGGAAATTCTCCTACGAGCAGTACTTC.

The chain recombines TRBV7-6 with TRBJ2-7; D possibly corresponds to TRBD1 (6 bases). Trimming took off 5 bases at V and 6 bases at J, with 11 bases between the two ends. Germline V gene lookup returns CDR1 SGHVS and CDR2 FNYEAQ. This CDR3 is built from 12 residues. This CDR3 is CASSLSGVEQYF. The CDR3 nucleotides are TGTGCCAGCAGCCTCTCAGGGGTCGAGCAGTACTTC. Looking up the rest from reference TRBV7-6 and TRBJ2-7 gives the full variable domain: GAGVSQSPRYKVTKRGQDVALRCDPISGHVSLYWYRQALGQGPEFLTYFNYEAQQDKSGLPNDRFSAERPEGSISTLTIQRTEQRDSAMYRCASSLSGVEQYFGPGTRLTVT.

The chain uses TRBV4-2 and TRBJ2-7; 8 bases map to TRBD2. Germline values: CDR1 LGHNA, CDR2 YNFKEQ. The CDR3 consists of 13 residues. DNA of the CDR3: TGTGCAACCCGCCCGGCGGGGGGCTTCGAGCAGTACTTC. It translates to CATRPAGGFEQYF.

The rearrangement joins TRBV5-1 to TRBJ1-1, with TRBD1 matching 7 bases. CDR1 and CDR2 from the germline V gene are SGHRS and YFSETQ. After removal of 4 bases from V and 10 bases from J, the junction contained 13 bases not matched to a gene. The CDR3 covers 14 residues. Here the CDR3 DNA reads TGCGCCAGCAGCGAAACAGGGGAGCTTCTCGGAGCTTTCTTT. It is translated as CASSETGELLGAFF.

The chain joins TRBV10-3 to TRBJ2-7; D is unresolved. Trimming cost V 0 bases and J 0 bases, with 12 bases left between them. Germline V gene sequence: CDR1 ENHRY, CDR2 SYGVKD. The CDR3 has 16 amino acids. CDR3 loop: CAISESGPPSSYEQYF. The CDR3 bases are TGTGCCATCAGTGAGTCTGGGCCTCCAAGCTCCTACGAGCAGTACTTC.

In this sample, this clone turned up once. The chain links TRBV27 to TRBJ1-2; 9 positions agree with TRBD1. Trimming at V came to 4 bases and at J to 2 bases, leaving 11 bases not matched to a gene. The CDR3 runs 17 residues. Germline V gene lookup returns CDR1 MNHEY and CDR2 SMNVEV (reference sequence). The DNA of the CDR3 is TGTGCCAGCAGTTCGTACCTCCGGGACAGGGTAAACTATGGCTACACCTTC. It encodes CASSSYLRDRVNYGYTF.

For the CDR3, the DNA is TGCGCCAGCAGTGAGTCTCGGCTAGCGGGGGGCACAGATACGCAGTATTTT. Translated: CASSESRLAGGTDTQYF. The chain recombines TRBV10-1 with TRBJ2-3; 10 bases match TRBD2. CDR1 and CDR2 (germline): WNHNN, SYGVQD (reference sequence). J lost 1 base, V lost 0 bases, and 4 bases had no gene match. The CDR3 runs 17 residues.